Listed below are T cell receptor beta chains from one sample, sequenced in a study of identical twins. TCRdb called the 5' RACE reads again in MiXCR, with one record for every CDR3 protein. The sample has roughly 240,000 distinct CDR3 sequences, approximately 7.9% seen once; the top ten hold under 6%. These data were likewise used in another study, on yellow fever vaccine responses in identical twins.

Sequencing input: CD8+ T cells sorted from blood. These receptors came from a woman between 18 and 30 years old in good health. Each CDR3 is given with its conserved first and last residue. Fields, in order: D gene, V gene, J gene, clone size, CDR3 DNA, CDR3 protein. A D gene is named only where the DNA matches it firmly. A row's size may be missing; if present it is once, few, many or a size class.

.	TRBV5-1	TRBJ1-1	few	TGCGCCAGCAGCTTCAGGGGTTCGGAAACTGAAGCTTTCTTT	CASSFRGSETEAFF
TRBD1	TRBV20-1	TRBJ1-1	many	TGCAGTGCTAGAGCGGGACAGGGGCTGGACACTGAAGCTTTCTTT	CSARAGQGLDTEAFF
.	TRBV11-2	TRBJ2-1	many	TGTGCCAGCAGCCTTAGAACCTCCTACAATGAGCAGTTCTTC	CASSLRTSYNEQFF
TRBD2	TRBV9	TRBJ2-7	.	TGTGCCAGCAGCCCCTCGATGAGTAGCGGGAGCCCCTACGAGCAGTACTTC	CASSPSMSSGSPYEQYF
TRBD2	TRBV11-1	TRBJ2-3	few	TGTGCCAGCAGCTTAGCGGACTTGTTGACTAGCGGGTATTACACAGATACGCAGTATTTT	CASSLADLLTSGYYTDTQYF
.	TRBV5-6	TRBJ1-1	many	TGTGCCAGCAGCTTCCGGGGTGGGAACACTGAAGCTTTCTTT	CASSFRGGNTEAFF
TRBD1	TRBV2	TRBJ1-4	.	TGTGCCAGCAGTGAAGCCTCGGGACAGGGATATACTGAAAAACTGTTTTTT	CASSEASGQGYTEKLFF
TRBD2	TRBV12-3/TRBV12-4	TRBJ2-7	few	TGTGCCAGCAGCCCCGGGACTAGCGGCTTGGAGCAGTACTTC	CASSPGTSGLEQYF
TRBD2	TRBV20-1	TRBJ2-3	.	TGCAGTGCTAGAGATGACGCGGGGGTGAGAACAGATACGCAGTATTTT	CSARDDAGVRTDTQYF
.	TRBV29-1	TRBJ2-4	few	TGCAGCGGCGCGGGGGAGGCAGGGGGCATTCAGTACTTC	CSGAGEAGGIQYF
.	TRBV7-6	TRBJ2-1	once	TGTGCCAGCAGCTTAGTCGTGGGACAACGGAACGATGAGCAGTTCTTC	CASSLVVGQRNDEQFF
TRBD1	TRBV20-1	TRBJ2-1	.	TGCAGTGCAAAAGGGACAGGGGATGAGCAGTTCTTC	CSAKGTGDEQFF
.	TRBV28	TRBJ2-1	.	TGTGCCAGCAGTTTCCTGGAAGGCGACAATGAGCAGTTCTTC	CASSFLEGDNEQFF
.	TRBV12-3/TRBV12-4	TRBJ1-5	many	TGTGCCAGCAGTTTACTGGATAGCAATCAGCCCCAGCATTTT	CASSLLDSNQPQHF
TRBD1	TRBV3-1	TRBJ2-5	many	TGTGCCAGCAGCCAAGAAGTCGGGACAGCAGAGACCCAGTACTTC	CASSQEVGTAETQYF